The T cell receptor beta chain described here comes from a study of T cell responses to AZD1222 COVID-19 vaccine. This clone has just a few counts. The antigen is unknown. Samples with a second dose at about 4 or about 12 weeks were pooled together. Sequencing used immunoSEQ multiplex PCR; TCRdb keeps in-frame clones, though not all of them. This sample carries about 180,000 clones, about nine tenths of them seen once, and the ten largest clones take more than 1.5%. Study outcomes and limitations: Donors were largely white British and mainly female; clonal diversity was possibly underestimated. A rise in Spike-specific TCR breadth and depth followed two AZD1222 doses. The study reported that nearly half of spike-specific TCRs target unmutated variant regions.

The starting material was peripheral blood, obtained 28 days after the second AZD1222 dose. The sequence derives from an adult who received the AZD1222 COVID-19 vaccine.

CDR3 nucleotides: TGTGCCAGCACCCGCAGCCGACAGCACACCGGGGAGCTGTTTTTT. This encodes CASTRSRQHTGELFF. The rearrangement joins TRBV7-7 to TRBJ2-2; possibly TRBD1 for D (5 bases). The CDR3 covers 15 residues. V lost 7 bases and J 3 bases, leaving 15 bases between the germline ends. Germline V gives CDR1 SSHAT, CDR2 FNYEAQ (reference sequence).